The rows below give T cell receptor beta chains drawn from one sample of a study of a mutant IDH1 vaccine in newly diagnosed glioma. For these TCRs, the target antigens are not known. This table comes from immunoSEQ multiplex PCR, and its TCRdb copy is limited to in-frame clones, with some not included. The sample records 25,000 to 35,000 clones, around 90% being singletons. The specimen was PBMCs, collected from a glioma patient whose treatment included an IDH1 peptide vaccine. The receptors were sampled from a young man with glioma. Both conserved end residues are part of each CDR3. The D gene is left open where the match is weak. Not all rows give a size; the values are once, few, many and, for expanded clones, a class.

V gene,clone size,J gene,D gene,CDR3 protein,CDR3 DNA
TRBV7-2,once,TRBJ2-5,TRBD2,CASSVSGRGETQYF,TGTGCCAGCAGCGTTAGCGGGAGGGGAGAGACCCAGTACTTC
TRBV6-6,few,TRBJ1-2,.,CASRHGALDYGYTF,TGTGCCAGCAGGCATGGGGCCTTGGACTATGGCTACACCTTC
TRBV5-8,.,TRBJ1-5,.,CASSPLQGSRNQPQHF,TGTGCCAGCAGCCCCCTACAGGGTTCGAGGAATCAGCCCCAGCATTTT
TRBV9,.,TRBJ1-4,.,CASSVGGGPNEKLFF,TGTGCCAGCAGCGTAGGGGGGGGCCCGAATGAAAAACTGTTTTTT
TRBV7-6,.,TRBJ1-1,.,CASSRRAGDTEAFF,TGTGCCAGCAGCCGCAGGGCCGGTGACACTGAAGCTTTCTTT
TRBV9,.,TRBJ1-1,.,CASSPRAGAGDTEAFF,TGTGCCAGCAGCCCAAGGGCTGGGGCTGGGGACACTGAAGCTTTCTTT
TRBV28,few,TRBJ2-7,TRBD2,CASSLVAGAGYEQYF,TGTGCCAGCAGTTTAGTAGCGGGAGCAGGCTACGAGCAGTACTTC
TRBV7-9,.,TRBJ2-7,TRBD2,CASSPRGGTYEQYF,TGTGCCAGCAGCCCCCGGGGGGGTACCTACGAGCAGTACTTC
TRBV11-2,once,TRBJ1-1,.,CASSPRLGEAFF,TGTGCCAGCAGCCCTCGGCTAGGTGAAGCTTTCTTT
TRBV29-1,.,TRBJ2-3,.,CSVQGRSTDTQYF,TGCAGCGTCCAGGGGCGAAGCACAGATACGCAGTATTTT
TRBV4-2,.,TRBJ1-1,.,CASSQEPGRNTEAFF,TGTGCCAGCAGCCAAGAACCGGGGAGGAACACTGAAGCTTTCTTT